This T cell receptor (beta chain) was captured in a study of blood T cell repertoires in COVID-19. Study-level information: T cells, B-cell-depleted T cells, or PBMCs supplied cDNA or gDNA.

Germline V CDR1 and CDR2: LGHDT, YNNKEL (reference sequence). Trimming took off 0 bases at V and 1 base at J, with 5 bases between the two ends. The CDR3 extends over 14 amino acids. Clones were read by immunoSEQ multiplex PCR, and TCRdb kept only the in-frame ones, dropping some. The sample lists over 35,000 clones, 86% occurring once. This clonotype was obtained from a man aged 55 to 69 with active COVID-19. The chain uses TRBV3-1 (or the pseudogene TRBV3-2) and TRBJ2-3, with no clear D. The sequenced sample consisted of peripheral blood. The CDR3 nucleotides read TGTGCCAGCAGCCAAGAGGGCGGCACAGATACGCAGTATTTT. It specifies CASSQEGGTDTQYF.